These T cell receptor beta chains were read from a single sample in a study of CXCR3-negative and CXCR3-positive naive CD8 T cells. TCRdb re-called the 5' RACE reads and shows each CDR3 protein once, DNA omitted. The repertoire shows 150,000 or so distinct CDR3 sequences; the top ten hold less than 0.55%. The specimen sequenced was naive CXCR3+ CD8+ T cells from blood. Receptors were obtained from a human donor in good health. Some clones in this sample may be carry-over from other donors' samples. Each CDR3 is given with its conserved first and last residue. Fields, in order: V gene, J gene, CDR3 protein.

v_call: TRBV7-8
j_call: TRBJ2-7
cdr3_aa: CASSPGAGKGSSYEQYF

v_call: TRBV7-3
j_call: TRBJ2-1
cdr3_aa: CASSSDTYNEQFF

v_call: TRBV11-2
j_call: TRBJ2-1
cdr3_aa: CASSLERLAGNNEQFF

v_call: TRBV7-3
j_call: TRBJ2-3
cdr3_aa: CASSPSGTSRQYF

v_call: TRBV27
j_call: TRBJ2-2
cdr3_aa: CASSPQGSYTGELFF

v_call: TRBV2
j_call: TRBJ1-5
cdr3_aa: CASSVAGGGNQPQHF

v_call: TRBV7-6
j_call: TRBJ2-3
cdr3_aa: CASSWDRGGTDTQYF

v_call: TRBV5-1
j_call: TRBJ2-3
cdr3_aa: CASSSEDRRTDTQYF

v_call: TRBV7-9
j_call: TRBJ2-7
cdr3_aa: CASSLAAGMTAYEQYF

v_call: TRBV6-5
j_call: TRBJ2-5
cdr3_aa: CASSYSMAGQGKETQYF

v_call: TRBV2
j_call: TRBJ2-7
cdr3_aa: CASSELIGSTRYEQYF

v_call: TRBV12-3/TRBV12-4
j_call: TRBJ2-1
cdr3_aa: CASSLVHNEQFF

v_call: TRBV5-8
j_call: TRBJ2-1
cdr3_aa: CASSLAASEQFF

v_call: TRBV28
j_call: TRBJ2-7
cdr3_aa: CASSNRGNSYEQYF

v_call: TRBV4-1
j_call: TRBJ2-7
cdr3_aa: CASSQGDRLYEQYF

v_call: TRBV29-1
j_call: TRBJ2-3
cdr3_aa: CSGSQGATGTQYF

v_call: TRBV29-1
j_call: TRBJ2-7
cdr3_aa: CSVEDTDSSYEQYF

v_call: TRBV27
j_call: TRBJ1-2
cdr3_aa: CASRAQADYGYTF

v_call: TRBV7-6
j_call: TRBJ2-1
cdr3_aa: CASSLITSRNVEQFF

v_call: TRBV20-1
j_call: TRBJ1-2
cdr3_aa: CSARGAGRKINYGYTF

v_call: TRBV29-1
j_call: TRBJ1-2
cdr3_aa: CSVDEGDYGYTF

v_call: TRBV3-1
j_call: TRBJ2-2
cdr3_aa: CASSQIAGEVTGELFF

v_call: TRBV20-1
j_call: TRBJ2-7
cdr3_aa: CSAANREPYEQYF

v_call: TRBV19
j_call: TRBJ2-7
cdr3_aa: CASSTTPSSYEQYF

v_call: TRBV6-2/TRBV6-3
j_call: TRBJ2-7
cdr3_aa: CASLTAGTSYEQYF

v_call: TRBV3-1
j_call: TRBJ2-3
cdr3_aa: CASSQDAWVGTDTQYF

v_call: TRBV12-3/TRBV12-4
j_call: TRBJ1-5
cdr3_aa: CASTGRGGSNQPQHF

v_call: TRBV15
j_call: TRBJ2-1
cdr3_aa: CATSRVAGAGEQFF

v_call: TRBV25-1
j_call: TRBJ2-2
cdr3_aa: CASSESEIGELFF

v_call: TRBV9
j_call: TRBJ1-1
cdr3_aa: CASSANDQNTEAFF

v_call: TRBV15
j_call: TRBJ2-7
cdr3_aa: CATSRDPNEQYF

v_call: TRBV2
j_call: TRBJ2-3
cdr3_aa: CASRGEMGELDTQYF

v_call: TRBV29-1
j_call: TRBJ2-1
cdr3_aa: CSVTPGLQQYNEQFF

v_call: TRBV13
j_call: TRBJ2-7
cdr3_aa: CASRDPSAYEQYF

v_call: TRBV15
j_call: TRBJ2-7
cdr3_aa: CATSREGSPYEQYF

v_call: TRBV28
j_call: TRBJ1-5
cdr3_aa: CASTDRTNQPQHF

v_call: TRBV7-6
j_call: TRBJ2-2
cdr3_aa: CASSREPPGQGYTGELFF

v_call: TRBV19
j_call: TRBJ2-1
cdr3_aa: CASSPDSSPEQFF

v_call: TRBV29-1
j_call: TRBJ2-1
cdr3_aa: CSVEGSAGSYNEQFF

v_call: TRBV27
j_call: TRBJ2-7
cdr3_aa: CASSRDSTYEQYF

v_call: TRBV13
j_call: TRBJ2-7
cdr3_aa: CASSLSGSHEQYF